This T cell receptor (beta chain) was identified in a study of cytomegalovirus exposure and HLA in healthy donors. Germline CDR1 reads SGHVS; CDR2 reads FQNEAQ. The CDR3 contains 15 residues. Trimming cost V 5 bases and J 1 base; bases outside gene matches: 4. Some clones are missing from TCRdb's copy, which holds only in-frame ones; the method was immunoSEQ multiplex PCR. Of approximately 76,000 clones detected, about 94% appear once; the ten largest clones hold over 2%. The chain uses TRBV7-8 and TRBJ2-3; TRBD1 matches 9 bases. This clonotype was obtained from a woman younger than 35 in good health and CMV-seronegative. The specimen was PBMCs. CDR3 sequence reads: CASSLRTGGTDTQYF. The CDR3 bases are TGTGCCAGCAGCCTACGGACAGGGGGCACAGATACGCAGTATTTT.